The 29 T cell receptor beta chains below all came from one sample that was sequenced in a study of early T cells in non-severe SARS-CoV-2 infection (dated by TCRdb to the early 2020s). Library method: 5' RACE. TCRdb lists the instrument as NextSeq 500. TCRdb applied fastp at Q25 and MiXCR to the public reads, then kept only in-frame beta chains. Each CDR3 protein gets just one entry, which takes the most common genes and DNA from the rows behind it. This sample has tens of thousands of distinct CDR3 sequences in its table, and approximately 12% of those were observed once. The ten largest clones capture 3.5% to 5% of the sample. Sequences were derived from whole blood, sampled at baseline. The source is an adult who was a healthcare worker with PCR-confirmed SARS-CoV-2 infection or an uninfected control (not recorded which).

V gene TRBV9 combines with J gene TRBJ2-7; 10 positions match TRBD1. The CDR3 consists of 16 residues. J lost 4 bases, V lost 0 bases, and 7 bases had no gene match. The germline CDR1 and CDR2 sequences are SGDLS and YYNGEE. The DNA for the CDR3 is TGTGCCAGCAGCGTAGAGGAGGGACAGGGGAAGTACGAGCAGTACTTC. Its translation is CASSVEEGQGKYEQYF.

The CDR3 DNA is TGTGCCAGCAGCTTAGATCACAGGGACGAGCAGTACTTC. It translates to CASSLDHRDEQYF. The chain recombines TRBV11-2 with TRBJ2-7, with D tentatively TRBD1 (6 bases). From germline, CDR1 is SGHAT and CDR2 FQNNGV. There are 13 residues in the CDR3. Trimming stripped 0 bases from V and 5 bases from J, with 8 bases between.

This clonotype was seen repeatedly, ten times or more. The chain uses TRBV7-2 and TRBJ2-1, with D possibly being TRBD1 (6 bases). The germline V gene encodes CDR1 SGHTA and CDR2 FQGNSA. This CDR3 has 15 amino acids. Trimming took off 3 bases at V and 0 bases at J, with 9 bases between the two ends. CDR3 region: CASSLTGNSYNEQFF. The DNA of the CDR3 is TGTGCCAGCAGCTTGACAGGAAACTCCTACAATGAGCAGTTCTTC.

The rearrangement joins TRBV30 to TRBJ2-3; the match to TRBD2 covers 9 bases. The CDR3 has 14 amino acids. The germline V gene has CDR1 GTSNPN and CDR2 SVGIG (reference sequence). The junction had 6 bases not matched to a gene; V was cut back by 1 base and J by 7 bases. DNA for the CDR3: TGTGCCTGGAGTGAAGGGCTAGCGGGAAATACGCAGTATTTT. It encodes CAWSEGLAGNTQYF.

V usage is TRBV27 and J usage is TRBJ2-7; 7 positions match TRBD1. The CDR3 has 13 residues. Germline V CDR1 and CDR2: MNHEY, SMNVEV (reference sequence). V lost 5 bases and J lost 3; bases outside the gene matches: 4. The CDR3 DNA follows: TGTGCCAGCAGTACTCACAGGGGCTACGAGCAGTACTTC. Translating gives CASSTHRGYEQYF.

This clonotype was seen a few times. The chain employs TRBV7-9 and TRBJ2-3; tentative D call: TRBD2 (5 bases). V was shortened by 1 base and J by 0 bases, with 11 bases between the two germline ends. The CDR3 spans 16 residues. The germline V gene encodes CDR1 SEHNR and CDR2 FQNEAQ (reference sequence). The CDR3 DNA reads as TGTGCCAGCAGCTTAGGGCTAGCTTCTAGCACAGATACGCAGTATTTT. It translates to CASSLGLASSTDTQYF.

The table lists this clonotype with a few counts. The rearrangement joins TRBV4-1 to TRBJ2-7, with D unclear. V lost 1 base, J lost 6 bases, and 19 bases lay in between. Germline V gene sequence: CDR1 MGHRA, CDR2 YSYEKL. The CDR3 spans 16 residues. In DNA, the CDR3 is TGCGCCAGCAGCCAAGGAGTAGGGTGGAGTGAACCCGAGCAGTACTTC. Translating gives CASSQGVGWSEPEQYF.

This clonotype was recorded at least ten times. The J gene is TRBJ2-3, the V gene TRBV4-2; D is unresolved. The CDR3 runs to 15 residues. Germline CDR1 reads LGHNA; CDR2 reads YNFKEQ. The V end lost 0 bases, the J end lost 4 bases, and 11 bases lay between the germline ends. CDR3 in amino acids: CASSQEESAADTQYF. The DNA of the CDR3 is TGTGCCAGCAGCCAAGAAGAGTCCGCCGCAGATACGCAGTATTTT.

The rearrangement links TRBV5-1 to TRBJ2-6, with 7 bases fitting TRBD2. CDR1 and CDR2 (germline): SGHRS, YFSETQ. After removal of 4 bases from V and 0 bases from J, the junction contained 10 bases not matched to a gene. The CDR3 length is 18 residues. The CDR3 bases are TGCGCCAGCAGCGTAGGAGCGGGGACCTTCTCTGGGGCCAACGTCCTGACTTTC. This sequence encodes CASSVGAGTFSGANVLTF.

A remark on this clonotype: The junction differs from germline at one of its ends, possibly a read error. This chain links TRBV7-7 with TRBJ2-5; 11 bases fit TRBD2. Germline V CDR1 and CDR2: SSHAT, FNYEAQ (reference sequence). CDR3 size: 16 residues. CDR3 loop: CASSLAGLAGGETQYF. In nucleotides, the CDR3 is TGTGCTAGCAGCTTAGCGGGGCTAGCGGGAGGTGAGACCCAGTACTTC.

On this clonotype itself: A single base separates this from a much larger clone, so it may be a read error. The genes are TRBV7-6 and TRBJ2-3; no reliable D call. CDR1 is SGHVS and CDR2 is FNYEAQ in the germline V gene. V was pared by 7 bases and J by 10 bases, with 15 bases between. The CDR3 is 12 residues long. CDR3 DNA sequence: TGTGCCAGCAACCCGAGCCCTATCCCGCAGTATTTT. This sequence encodes CASNPSPIPQYF.

The chain uses TRBV7-9 and TRBJ2-1; maybe TRBD2 (5 bases). CDR1 and CDR2 (germline): SEHNR, FQNEAQ (reference sequence). The V gene lost 3 bases and the J gene lost 10 bases, with 7 bases spanning the gap. The CDR3 contains 11 residues. The CDR3 loop reads CASSLASEQFF. CDR3 DNA: TGTGCCAGCAGCTTGGCTAGCGAGCAGTTCTTC.

The J gene is TRBJ1-3, the V gene TRBV12-3 or TRBV12-4; possibly TRBD1 for D (5 bases). The CDR3 sequence is 13 residues long. V lost 3 bases to trimming and J lost 2 bases, with 5 bases between them. Here the CDR3 reads CASSLGPGNTIYF. The CDR3 region has the DNA TGTGCCAGCAGTTTGGGGCCTGGAAACACCATATATTTT.

The rearrangement joins TRBV25-1 to TRBJ2-7; 15 nucleotides match TRBD2. Trimming took 4 bases from V and 3 from J; bases not matched to a gene: 4. Germline V lookup: CDR1 MGHDK, CDR2 SYGVNS. The CDR3 loop spans 16 amino acids. The CDR3 protein is CASSGRTSGRVYEQYF. CDR3 in DNA: TGTGCCAGCAGTGGCCGGACTAGCGGGAGGGTCTACGAGCAGTACTTC.

V gene TRBV28 combines with J gene TRBJ2-1, with D unresolved. The V and J ends lost 5 bases and 5 bases respectively, with 13 bases between them. The CDR3 consists of 14 residues. Per germline, CDR1 MDHEN and CDR2 SYDVKM. The CDR3, as DNA: TGTGCCAGCAGTCCCCAAACGGGCCACAATGAGCAGTTCTTC. This encodes CASSPQTGHNEQFF.

This clonotype was found a few times. J is TRBJ1-4 and V is TRBV5-4, with a possible D match to TRBD1 (5 bases). Germline V gene data show CDR1 as SGHNT and CDR2 as YYREEE (reference sequence). V lost 4 bases and J 8 bases, leaving 9 bases between the germline ends. The CDR3 runs to 12 residues. The CDR3 region has the DNA TGTGCCAGCAGCCGCCCAGGGGAAAAACTGTTTTTT. Its protein is CASSRPGEKLFF. Full variable domain (outside the CDR3, taken from reference TRBV5-4 and TRBJ1-4): ETGVTQSPTHLIKTRGQQVTLRCSSQSGHNTVSWYQQALGQGPQFIFQYYREEENGRGNFPPRFSGLQFPNYSSELNVNALELDDSALYLCASSRPGEKLFFGSGTQLSVL.

This clonotype was counted at least ten times. This chain links TRBV30 with TRBJ1-3; D unresolved. Trimming removed 2 bases from V and 0 bases from J, with 11 bases in between. Germline CDR1 GTSNPN, CDR2 SVGIG (reference sequence). CDR3 length: 15 amino acids. In DNA, the CDR3 is TGTGCCTGGAGTTCCTACGGGGTCTCTGGAAACACCATATATTTT. Protein product: CAWSSYGVSGNTIYF.

The sample holds a few counts of this clonotype. The V call is TRBV28, the J call TRBJ1-3; possibly TRBD1 for D (5 bases). The CDR3 is made up of 16 amino acids. Germline V lookup: CDR1 MDHEN, CDR2 SYDVKM. V was trimmed by 7 bases and J by 2 bases, leaving 18 bases between them. CDR3 loop: CASNGAPGVTGNTIYF. CDR3 bases: TGTGCCAGCAACGGGGCCCCGGGCGTGACTGGAAACACCATATATTTT.

This clonotype appeared a few times. The chain uses TRBV24-1 and TRBJ2-1; possibly TRBD2 for D (6 bases). CDR1 is KGHDR and CDR2 is SFDVKD in the germline V gene. CDR3 length: 13 residues. V dropped 5 bases and J dropped 3 bases, with 7 bases sitting between them. The CDR3 DNA reads as TGTGCCACCAGTGCGGGACTCTACAATGAGCAGTTCTTC. Its protein product is CATSAGLYNEQFF.

This clonotype was observed at least ten times. The chain recombines TRBV30 with TRBJ1-2; D is ambiguous. The CDR3 totals 13 residues. V lost 5 bases and J 1 base, leaving 11 bases between the germline ends. The germline V gene has CDR1 GTSNPN and CDR2 SVGIG (reference sequence). The CDR3 sequence: CAWFTKGNYGYTF. CDR3 nucleotide sequence: TGTGCCTGGTTCACAAAGGGTAACTATGGCTACACCTTC.

The CDR3 DNA is TGTGCCAGCAGTTCGGGACTAGCGGGTCTCCCCCACGAGCAGTACTTC. It specifies CASSSGLAGLPHEQYF. This rearrangement joins TRBV27 to TRBJ2-7, with 12 bases aligning to TRBD2. CDR1 is MNHEY and CDR2 is SMNVEV in the germline V gene (reference sequence). The length of the CDR3 is 16 residues. After removal of 4 bases from V and 5 bases from J, the junction contained 9 bases not matched to a gene.

This clonotype has only a few counts. The rearrangement uses TRBV2 and TRBJ1-2; D unresolved. From germline, CDR1 is SNHLY and CDR2 FYNNEI. Trimming stripped 6 bases from V and 6 bases from J, with 23 bases between. The CDR3 loop spans 16 amino acids. CDR3: CASSQTFWVPTDGYTF. CDR3 nucleotides: TGTGCCAGCAGCCAAACCTTTTGGGTACCGACTGATGGCTACACCTTC.

This clonotype appeared many times. J is TRBJ2-2 and V is TRBV6-6; D perhaps matches TRBD2 (6 bases). From germline, CDR1 is MNHNY and CDR2 SVGAGI (reference sequence). V lost 2 bases to trimming and J lost 4 bases, with 8 bases between them. The CDR3 runs to 14 residues. The CDR3 spells CASSYGGSTGELFF. The CDR3 region has the DNA TGTGCCAGCAGTTACGGGGGGTCCACCGGGGAGCTGTTTTTT.

This chain connects TRBV5-4 to TRBJ2-1; D is uncertain. This CDR3 spans 16 amino acids. Germline CDR1 and CDR2: SGHNT and YYREEE (reference sequence). Trimming shortened V by 0 bases and J by 1 base, and 11 bases separated the two germline ends. This CDR3 reads CASSLAGGNSYNEQFF. The CDR3 DNA follows: TGTGCCAGCAGCTTGGCGGGCGGTAATTCCTACAATGAGCAGTTCTTC.

This chain connects TRBV6-5 to TRBJ2-4, with D possibly matching TRBD2 (6 bases). Germline V gene lookup returns CDR1 MNHEY and CDR2 SVGAGI. V was pared by 10 bases and J by 0 bases, with 19 bases between. The CDR3 consists of 16 residues. The CDR3 nucleotides read TGTGCCACCGGGGTCGCGGGGAATGGAGCCAAAAACATTCAGTACTTC. It encodes CATGVAGNGAKNIQYF.

This clonotype has more than one count but fewer than ten. The V call is TRBV27, the J call TRBJ2-7, with a tentative D call TRBD2 (7 bases). The CDR3 has 14 amino acids. V was cut by 2 bases and J by 6 bases, with 14 bases left in between. Germline V gene sequence: CDR1 MNHEY, CDR2 SMNVEV (reference sequence). CDR3 sequence reads: CASSLAGALGEQYF. For the CDR3, the DNA is TGTGCCAGCAGTTTAGCGGGGGCGCTCGGCGAGCAGTACTTC.

In its sample, this clonotype was seen a few times. The genes are TRBV20-1 and TRBJ2-3; 14 bases are a match to TRBD2. V dropped 6 bases and J dropped 6; count of bases not matched to a gene: 5. The CDR3 runs 14 residues. CDR1 DFQATT and CDR2 SNEGSKA come from the germline V gene (reference sequence). The CDR3: CSASTSGRGDTQYF. The CDR3 DNA reads as TGCAGTGCCTCGACTAGCGGGAGGGGGGATACGCAGTATTTT.

Ten or more counts support this clonotype. The CDR3 loop is CASRQGPNTEAFF. In DNA, the CDR3 is TGTGCCAGCAGACAGGGGCCGAACACTGAAGCTTTCTTT. The gene calls are TRBV6-5 and TRBJ1-1; 7 positions agree with TRBD1. The CDR3 is 13 residues long. Germline CDR1 reads MNHEY; CDR2 reads SVGAGI. The V segment lost 6 bases and the J segment 1 base; nucleotides outside the gene matches: 2.

This clonotype appeared a few times. The chain links TRBV19 to TRBJ1-5; the D gene is possibly TRBD1 (6 bases). Germline assignment: CDR1 LNHDA and CDR2 SQIVND (reference sequence). The ends were cut back, 1 base at V and 2 bases at J, with 9 bases in the middle. CDR3 length: 15 amino acids. CDR3 coding DNA: TGTGCCAGTAGTATAGGGGGGCCCGGCAATCAGCCCCAGCATTTT. Translated: CASSIGGPGNQPQHF.